This T cell receptor (beta chain) was observed in a study of T cells in Graves' hyperthyroidism and ophthalmopathy. Study conclusions and caveats: Within blood appeared most thyroid clonotypes that had expanded above 0.001.

This clonotype was counted a few times. Its antigen is currently unknown. With a duration under 2 months, the hyperthyroidism was newly diagnosed in patients aged 18 to 65. Exclusions: uncontrolled infection, other autoimmune disease, pregnancy, lactation. Trimming at V came to 1 base and at J to 4 bases, leaving 8 bases not matched to a gene. The CDR3 is 16 residues long. Germline V CDR1 and CDR2: SGHTA, FQGNSA. Amplified TCR beta CDR3 regions derived from RNA transcripts. When the TCR CDR3 underwent first-round RT-PCR, the HTBI primer set was used. TCRdb recomputed calls from the multiplex PCR reads with MiXCR, one row per CDR3 protein. The table records hundreds of thousands of distinct CDR3 sequences, around 42% of them present only once.

The sequenced sample was peripheral blood or thyroid tissue (not recorded which). The chain is built from TRBV7-2 and TRBJ2-5, with 8 bases identical to TRBD2. The source is a woman in her late teens or twenties with Graves' hyperthyroidism. The CDR3 nucleotides read TGTGCCAGCAGCTTAGGATTCGGGAGGGCAAGAGAGACCCAGTACTTC. Its translation is CASSLGFGRARETQYF.